The present T cell receptor (beta chain) was sequenced within a study of blood T cell repertoires in COVID-19. Study in general: Nucleic acid was either cDNA or gDNA, and it came from T cells, B-cell-depleted T cells, or PBMCs.

The CDR3 length is 19 residues. Trimming took off 6 bases at V and 0 bases at J, with 26 bases between the two ends. CDR1 MRHNA and CDR2 SNTAGT come from the germline V gene. Sequenced by immunoSEQ multiplex PCR; TCRdb stores in-frame clones only, minus some. This sample yields about 320,000 clones, of which 90% are seen a single time; less than 4% belongs to the top ten. A case of COVID-19 had been met by exposed participants within 2 weeks before study entry. Material: PBMCs or T cells enriched from blood (not recorded which). This clonotype originated in a woman in her thirties who had been exposed to COVID-19. The chain combines TRBV6-4 with TRBJ1-2, with D tentatively TRBD1 (5 bases). The CDR3 is CASRDKAGRPLLPNYGYTF. As DNA, the CDR3 is TGTGCCAGCAGAGATAAGGCGGGGCGTCCGTTACTTCCTAACTATGGCTACACCTTC.